The sequence of this T cell receptor (beta chain) was determined in a study of OX40 agonist ivuxolimab in advanced cancers. Study context: With ivuxolimab, an agonistic anti-OX40 (CD134) antibody, patients were treated.

CDR1 and CDR2 (germline): SQVTM, ANQGSEA. The CDR3 extends over 10 amino acids. Trimming left V 6 bases short and J 3 bases short, with 5 bases between. Blood draws occurred at baseline, cycle 4 day 1, and cycle 7 day 1. With respect to this clone: What it binds is not known.

General observations from the study: Antigen targets of the expanded peripheral T cells went undetermined.

Profiling relied on immunoSEQ multiplex PCR, and the TCRdb table lists in-frame clones only, not all of them. The table lists tens of thousands of clones, 80% to 85% of them singletons, with roughly 17% in the top ten. The clonotype was recovered from an adult with an advanced solid tumor such as melanoma, head and neck, liver or kidney cancer. Sequenced material: CD4+ or CD8+ T cells sorted from blood, taken in a trial of the OX40 agonist ivuxolimab. This sequence joins TRBV29-1 and TRBJ2-5; D not certain. CDR3 amino acids: CSVEKETQYF. CDR3 coding DNA: TGCAGCGTCGAGAAAGAGACCCAGTACTTC.